This record concerns one TCR beta chain sequence. Antigen specificity is unknown. Time point of the sample: baseline pretreatment blood. Noted treatment: 15 Gy SBRT to primary tumor, nephrectomy 4 weeks later. The data were taken from a study of radiation and T cells in renal cell carcinoma. Notes on the study in general: Baseline intratumoral clonotype presence is unknown without pretreatment biopsies.

Per germline, CDR1 MNHEY and CDR2 SVGAGI. The CDR3 is made up of 13 amino acids. The germline V and J ends were trimmed by 8 bases and 10 bases, with 20 bases remaining between them. The data were produced by immunoSEQ multiplex PCR, yet TCRdb's version contains in-frame clones alone and is incomplete. The data show approximately 110,000 clones, with roughly 80% seen just once and about 3% held by the top ten. This clonotype was obtained from a woman aged 55 to 70 with renal cell carcinoma. The sample here was blood, taken from a patient whose treatment included radiotherapy and nephrectomy. The chain carries TRBV6-5 and TRBJ1-1, with D perhaps matching TRBD1 (5 bases). The CDR3 DNA sequence: TGTGCCAGCTCCCTAGGGCCTGGAGGGGCAGCTTTCTTT. Encoded protein: CASSLGPGGAAFF.